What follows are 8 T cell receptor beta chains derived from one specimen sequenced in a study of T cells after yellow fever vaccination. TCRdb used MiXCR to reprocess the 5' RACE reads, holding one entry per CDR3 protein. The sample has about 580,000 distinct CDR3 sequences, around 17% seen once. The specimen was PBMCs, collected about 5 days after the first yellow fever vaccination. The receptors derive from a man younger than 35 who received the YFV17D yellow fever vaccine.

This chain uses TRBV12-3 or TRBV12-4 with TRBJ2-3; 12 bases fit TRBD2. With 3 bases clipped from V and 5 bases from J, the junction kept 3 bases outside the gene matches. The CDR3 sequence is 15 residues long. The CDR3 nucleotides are TGTGCCAGCAGTTTGTCTAGCGGGGGGGGAGATACGCAGTATTTT. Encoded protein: CASSLSSGGGDTQYF.

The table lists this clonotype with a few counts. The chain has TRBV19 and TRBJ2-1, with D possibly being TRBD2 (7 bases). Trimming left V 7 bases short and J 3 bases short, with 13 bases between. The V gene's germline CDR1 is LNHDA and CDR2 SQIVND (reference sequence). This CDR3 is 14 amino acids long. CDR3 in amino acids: CASNGGGSYNEQFF. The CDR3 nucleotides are TGTGCCAGTAACGGGGGCGGGAGCTACAATGAGCAGTTCTTC.

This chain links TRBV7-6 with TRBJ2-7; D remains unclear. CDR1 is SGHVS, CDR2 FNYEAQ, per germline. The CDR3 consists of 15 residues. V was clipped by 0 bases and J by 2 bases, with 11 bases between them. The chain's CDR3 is CASSLAQPGTYEQYF. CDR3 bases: TGTGCCAGCAGCTTAGCGCAGCCCGGCACCTACGAGCAGTACTTC.

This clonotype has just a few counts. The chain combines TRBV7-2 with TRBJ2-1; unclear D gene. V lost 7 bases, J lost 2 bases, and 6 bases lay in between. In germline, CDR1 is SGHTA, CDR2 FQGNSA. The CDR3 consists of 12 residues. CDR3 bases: TGTGCCAGCAACACGGCCTACAATGAGCAGTTCTTC. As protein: CASNTAYNEQFF.

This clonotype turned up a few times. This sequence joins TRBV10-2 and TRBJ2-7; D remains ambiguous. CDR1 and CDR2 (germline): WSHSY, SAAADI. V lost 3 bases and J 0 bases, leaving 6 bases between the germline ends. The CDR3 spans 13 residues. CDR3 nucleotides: TGCGCCAGCAGTGACTCTCGCTCCTACGAGCAGTACGTC. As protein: CASSDSRSYEQYV.

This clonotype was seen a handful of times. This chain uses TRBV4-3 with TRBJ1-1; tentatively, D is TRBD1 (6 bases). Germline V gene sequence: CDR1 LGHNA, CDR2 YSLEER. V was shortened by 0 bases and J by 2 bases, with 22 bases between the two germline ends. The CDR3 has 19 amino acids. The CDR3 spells CASSQELLGAGNVNTEAFF. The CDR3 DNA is TGCGCCAGCAGCCAAGAATTATTGGGGGCGGGAAATGTTAACACTGAAGCTTTCTTT.

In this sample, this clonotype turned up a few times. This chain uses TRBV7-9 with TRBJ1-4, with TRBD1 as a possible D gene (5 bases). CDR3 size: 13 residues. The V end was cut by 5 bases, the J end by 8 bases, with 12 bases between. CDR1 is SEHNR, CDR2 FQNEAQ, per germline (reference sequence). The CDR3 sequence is CASSGDGWEKLFF. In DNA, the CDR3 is TGTGCCAGCAGCGGGGACGGCTGGGAAAAACTGTTTTTT.

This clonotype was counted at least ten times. The chain's CDR3 is CSVELRAQETQYF. CDR3 bases: TGCAGCGTTGAATTACGAGCCCAAGAGACCCAGTACTTC. The gene calls are TRBV29-1 and TRBJ2-5; D is unclear. CDR3 length equals 13 residues. CDR1 SQVTM and CDR2 ANQGSEA come from the germline V gene. V shed 2 bases and J shed 1 base, with 8 bases lying between them.